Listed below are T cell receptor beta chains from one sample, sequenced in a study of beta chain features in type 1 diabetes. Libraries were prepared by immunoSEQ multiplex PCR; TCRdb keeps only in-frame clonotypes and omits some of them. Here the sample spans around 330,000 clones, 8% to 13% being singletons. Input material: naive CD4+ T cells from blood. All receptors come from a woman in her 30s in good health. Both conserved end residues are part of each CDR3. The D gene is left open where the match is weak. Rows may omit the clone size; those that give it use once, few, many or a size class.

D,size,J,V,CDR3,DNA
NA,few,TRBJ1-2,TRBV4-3,CASSQASPGLPINYGYTF,TGCGCCAGCAGCCAAGCGTCCCCGGGACTACCGATTAACTATGGCTACACCTTC
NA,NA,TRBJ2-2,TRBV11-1,CASSLALTDNGELFF,TGTGCCAGCAGCTTAGCGCTTACGGACAACGGGGAGCTGTTTTTT
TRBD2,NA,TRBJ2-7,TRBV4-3,CASSQALAGSYEQYF,TGCGCCAGCAGCCAGGCCCTAGCGGGTTCCTACGAGCAGTACTTC
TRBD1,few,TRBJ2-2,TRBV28,CASRRNRGRTGELFF,TGTGCCAGCAGAAGAAACAGGGGTCGGACCGGGGAGCTGTTTTTT
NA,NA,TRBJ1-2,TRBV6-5,CASREPLGLGYTF,TGTGCCAGCAGGGAGCCCCTCGGATTAGGCTACACCTTC
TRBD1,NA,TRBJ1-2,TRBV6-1,CASSSDRDYGYTF,TGTGCCAGCAGCTCGGACAGGGATTATGGCTACACCTTC
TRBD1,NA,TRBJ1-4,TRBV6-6,CASRNRGTNEKLFF,TGTGCCAGCAGGAACAGGGGGACTAATGAAAAACTGTTTTTT
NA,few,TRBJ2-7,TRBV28,CASSLIGHSYEQYF,TGTGCCAGCAGTTTAATAGGACACTCCTACGAGCAGTACTTC
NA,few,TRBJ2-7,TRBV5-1,CASSLDFYEQYF,TGCGCCAGCAGCTTGGACTTCTACGAGCAGTACTTC
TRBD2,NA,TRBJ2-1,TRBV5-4,CASSLVAGGLHEQFF,TGTGCCAGCAGCTTGGTAGCGGGAGGGCTCCATGAGCAGTTCTTC
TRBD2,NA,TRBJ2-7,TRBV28,CASSKLAGGDEQYF,TGTGCCAGCAGCAAACTAGCGGGAGGGGACGAGCAGTACTTC
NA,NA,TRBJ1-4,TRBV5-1,CASSPGRVEKLFF,TGCGCCAGCAGCCCGGGAAGGGTAGAAAAACTGTTTTTT
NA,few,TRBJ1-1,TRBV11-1,CASSGRQRTGGTEAFF,TGTGCCAGCAGCGGAAGACAACGAACGGGGGGCACTGAAGCTTTCTTT
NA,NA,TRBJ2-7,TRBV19,CASSATGSPNYEQYF,TGTGCCAGTAGCGCAACAGGGTCCCCTAACTACGAGCAGTACTTC
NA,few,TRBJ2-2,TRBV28,CASSFSGLANTGELFF,TGTGCCAGCAGTTTCTCAGGGTTAGCGAACACCGGGGAGCTGTTTTTT
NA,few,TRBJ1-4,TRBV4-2,CASSQIAGLLNEKLFF,TGTGCCAGCAGCCAGATTGCCGGACTACTTAATGAAAAACTGTTTTTT
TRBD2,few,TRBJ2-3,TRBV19,CASSLGLAGGADTQYF,TGTGCCAGTAGCCTCGGACTAGCGGGAGGCGCAGATACGCAGTATTTT
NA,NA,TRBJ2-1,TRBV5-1,CATAGPGSYNEQFF,TGCGCCACCGCCGGTCCGGGCTCCTACAATGAGCAGTTCTTC
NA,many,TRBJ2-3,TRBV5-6,CASSHWTPDTQYF,TGTGCCAGCAGCCACTGGACACCAGATACGCAGTATTTT
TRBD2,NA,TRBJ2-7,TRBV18,CASSPGLAGYEQYF,TGTGCCAGCTCACCAGGACTAGCGGGATACGAGCAGTACTTC